This T cell receptor (beta chain) was identified during a study of T-cell reconstitution after alpha-beta-depleted transplantation in children. From germline, CDR1 is LNHNV and CDR2 YYDKDF (reference sequence). Trimming took off 4 bases at V and 4 bases at J, with 15 bases between the two ends. The CDR3 spans 15 residues. Preparing the TCRbeta library involved the use of unique molecular identifiers. Using its own MiXCR run on the PCR reads, TCRdb lists one record per CDR3 protein. The data contain hundreds of thousands of distinct CDR3 sequences, about 12% of them singletons. This clonotype was detected many times.

The specimen comprised PBMCs from the stem cell graft donor, sampled from the stem cell graft. The TCR comes from a human donor who donated a stem cell graft to a child with acute lymphoblastic leukemia. The chain recombines TRBV15 with TRBJ2-3, with a weak D call TRBD1 (6 bases). The CDR3 DNA reads TGTGCCACCAGCATTTTACAGGGAACCCCAGATACGCAGTATTTT. This translates into CATSILQGTPDTQYF.